Below are 17 T cell receptor beta chains sequenced from a single sample in a study of blood T cell repertoires in COVID-19. TCRdb keeps only in-frame clones here, not all; method: immunoSEQ multiplex PCR. The repertoire includes 330,000 or so clones, roughly 87% of them detected once, and 9.9% sits in the top ten. Sequencing was carried out using peripheral blood. These receptors were collected from a man aged 25 to 45 with COVID-19, enrolled during active disease.

The chain employs TRBV25-1 and TRBJ1-1; 8 positions match TRBD1. In germline, CDR1 is MGHDK, CDR2 SYGVNS. Trimming at V came to 6 bases and at J to 1 base, leaving 7 bases not matched to a gene. The CDR3 consists of 15 residues. The CDR3 DNA follows: TGTGCCAGCAGAGCCAGGGGGCATTGGAACACTGAAGCTTTCTTT. This sequence encodes CASRARGHWNTEAFF.

V is TRBV4-1 and J is TRBJ2-1, with 9 bases matching TRBD1. From germline, CDR1 is MGHRA and CDR2 YSYEKL. With 0 bases clipped from V and 6 bases from J, the junction kept 6 bases outside the gene matches. The CDR3 extends over 16 amino acids. The CDR3 is CASSQEPGQGSNEQFF. In DNA, the CDR3 is TGCGCCAGCAGCCAAGAACCGGGACAGGGAAGCAATGAGCAGTTCTTC.

This rearrangement joins TRBV30 to TRBJ2-1; TRBD1 is a possible D gene (6 bases). Trimming took 3 bases from V and 5 from J, leaving 11 bases between them. The CDR3 length is 13 residues. CDR1 and CDR2 from the germline V gene are GTSNPN and SVGIG (reference sequence). The CDR3 sequence is CAWSRDKNNEQFF. DNA of the CDR3: TGTGCCTGGAGCCGGGACAAGAACAATGAGCAGTTCTTC.

The chain links TRBV7-2 to TRBJ1-1, with unresolved D. The CDR3 is 14 residues long. V was trimmed by 7 bases and J by 1 base, leaving 13 bases between them. CDR1 is SGHTA and CDR2 is FQGNSA in the germline V gene. CDR3 in amino acids: CASTRPTSNTEAFF. In DNA form, the CDR3 reads TGTGCCAGCACAAGACCGACATCGAACACTGAAGCTTTCTTT. Supplemented by reference TRBV7-2 and TRBJ1-1, the full variable domain reads GAGVSQSPSNKVTEKGKDVELRCDPISGHTALYWYRQSLGQGLEFLIYFQGNSAPDKSGLPSDRFSAERTGGSVSTLTIQRTQQEDSAVYLCASTRPTSNTEAFFGQGTRLTVV.

The chain recombines TRBV7-2 with TRBJ2-2; D not certain. Trimming removed 0 bases at V and 6 bases at J, with 8 bases between. Germline V gene data show CDR1 as SGHTA and CDR2 as FQGNSA. The CDR3 contains 14 residues. The DNA for the CDR3 is TGTGCCAGCAGCTTAGCTCTAGATCCCGGGGAGCTGTTTTTT. This sequence encodes CASSLALDPGELFF. Based on the CDR3 plus reference TRBV7-2 and TRBJ2-2, the full variable domain is GAGVSQSPSNKVTEKGKDVELRCDPISGHTALYWYRQSLGQGLEFLIYFQGNSAPDKSGLPSDRFSAERTGGSVSTLTIQRTQQEDSAVYLCASSLALDPGELFFGEGSRLTVL.

This chain connects TRBV5-4 to TRBJ1-4; D ambiguous. Germline assignment: CDR1 SGHNT and CDR2 YYREEE (reference sequence). Trimming took 7 bases from V and 10 from J, leaving 14 bases between them. The CDR3 runs 12 residues. The CDR3 region is CASGNLRGKLFF. CDR3 bases: TGTGCCAGCGGAAATCTGCGGGGAAAACTGTTTTTT.

The V and J genes are TRBV12-3 or TRBV12-4 and TRBJ2-7, with TRBD1 identical over 8 bases. The V gene end was trimmed by 6 bases and the J gene end by 3 bases; junction bases not matched to a gene: 4. The CDR3 length is 13 residues. The CDR3 nucleotides are TGTGCCAGCAGGTCAACAGGGGGCTACGAGCAGTACTTC. This encodes CASRSTGGYEQYF.

The gene calls are TRBV27 and TRBJ1-4; D might be TRBD1 (5 bases). The V gene's germline CDR1 is MNHEY and CDR2 SMNVEV (reference sequence). Trimming stripped 1 base from V and 6 bases from J, with 18 bases between. CDR3 length: 17 residues. The CDR3 sequence: CASSLFVTGTADEKLFF. CDR3 in DNA: TGTGCCAGCAGTTTATTCGTAACCGGGACTGCGGATGAAAAACTGTTTTTT.

In its sample, this clone was seen a few times. The chain joins TRBV7-9 to TRBJ2-7; possibly TRBD1 for D (6 bases). Germline V gene lookup returns CDR1 SEHNR and CDR2 FQNEAQ (reference sequence). The germline V and J ends were trimmed by 5 bases and 6 bases, with 11 bases remaining between them. The CDR3 is made up of 12 amino acids. CDR3 in amino acids: CASSIQGSEQYF. The CDR3 DNA follows: TGTGCCAGCAGCATTCAGGGGTCCGAGCAGTACTTC.

The chain joins TRBV7-9 to TRBJ2-1, with D possibly matching TRBD2 (6 bases). Deletions cut 10 bases from V and 2 bases from J, with 24 bases between. CDR1 SEHNR and CDR2 FQNEAQ come from the germline V gene (reference sequence). CDR3 length: 17 amino acids. DNA for the CDR3: TGTGCCACCCTCCCTGGGCTAGCGTTAACCCCCTACAATGAGCAGTTCTTC. This encodes CATLPGLALTPYNEQFF. The whole variable domain, filled in from reference TRBV7-9 and TRBJ2-1, reads DTGVSQNPRHKITKRGQNVTFRCDPISEHNRLYWYRQTLGQGPEFLTYFQNEAQLEKSRLLSDRFSAERPKGSFSTLEIQRTEQGDSAMYLCATLPGLALTPYNEQFFGPGTRLTVL.

V usage is TRBV7-9 and J usage is TRBJ1-2; no clear D gene. The germline V gene encodes CDR1 SEHNR and CDR2 FQNEAQ (reference sequence). The CDR3 is 16 residues long. Trimming took 3 bases from V and 0 from J, leaving 14 bases between them. The CDR3 here is CASSFFPTPANYGYTF. The DNA for the CDR3 is TGTGCCAGCAGCTTTTTCCCAACCCCAGCTAACTATGGCTACACCTTC.

The rearrangement uses TRBV7-3 and TRBJ2-1; the D gene is possibly TRBD1 (6 bases). This CDR3 region has 15 residues. Trimming removed 5 bases from V and 7 bases from J, with 18 bases in between. Germline CDR1 is SGHTA and CDR2 is FQGTGA. This CDR3 is CASSPQGSDINEQFF. The CDR3 DNA is TGTGCCAGCAGCCCTCAGGGGAGCGACATTAATGAGCAGTTCTTC.

The CDR3 region has the DNA TGTGCCAGCAGTTACTGGGTGGCTAGCGAGATTAGCACAGATACGCAGTATTTT. Residues: CASSYWVASEISTDTQYF. The chain uses TRBV6-2 or TRBV6-3 and TRBJ2-3; possibly TRBD2 for D (6 bases). The CDR3 runs 18 residues. Germline values: CDR1 MNHEY, CDR2 SVGEGT. Between the trimmed V and J ends, which lost 1 base and 0 bases, there was a span of 17 bases.

The chain carries TRBV7-2 and TRBJ1-1, with 8 bases identical to TRBD1. The CDR3 loop spans 14 amino acids. Germline CDR1 is SGHTA and CDR2 is FQGNSA. V was clipped by 5 bases and J by 7 bases; unmatched bases: 9. The CDR3 spells CASSPQGALIEAFF. The CDR3 nucleotides read TGTGCCAGCAGCCCCCAGGGGGCGCTTATTGAAGCTTTCTTT.

This clone was found once. Other DNA sequences in this sample translate to the same CDR3. J is TRBJ1-5 and V is TRBV15; D is ambiguous. In germline, CDR1 is LNHNV, CDR2 YYDKDF (reference sequence). There are 13 residues in the CDR3. With 0 bases removed from V and 5 bases from J, the gap between germline ends came to 5 bases. CDR3 sequence reads: CATSRDRDQPQHF. CDR3 sequence (DNA): TGTGCCACCAGCAGAGATCGAGATCAGCCCCAGCATTTT.

V is TRBV24-1 and J is TRBJ2-1; 7 nucleotides match TRBD2. There are 17 residues in the CDR3. Germline V lookup: CDR1 KGHDR, CDR2 SFDVKD. With V trimmed by 1 base and J by 5 bases, 10 bases remained unmatched. CDR3 in amino acids: CATSDLGGGSNDNEQFF. Here the CDR3 DNA reads TGTGCCACCAGTGATTTAGGTGGCGGGAGTAATGACAATGAGCAGTTCTTC.

The rearrangement joins TRBV18 to TRBJ2-1; the D is unclear. The CDR3 sequence is 13 residues long. The germline gives CDR1 KGHSH, CDR2 LQKENI. Deletions cut 9 bases from V and 8 bases from J, with 17 bases between. The CDR3, as DNA: TGTGCCAGTCTCCCCAGCGTTGCCGATGAGCAGTTCTTC. This gives the protein CASLPSVADEQFF. Complete variable domain (other parts from reference TRBV18 and TRBJ2-1): NAGVMQNPRHLVRRRGQEARLRCSPMKGHSHVYWYRQLPEEGLKFMVYLQKENIIDESGMPKERFSAEFPKEGPSILRIQQVVRGDSAAYFCASLPSVADEQFFGPGTRLTVL.